Below, 2 T cell receptor beta chains from the same sample are listed, as sequenced in a study of Tregs in tolerant kidney transplant recipients. Only in-frame clones appear in the TCRdb table, and some are missing; sequencing was by immunoSEQ multiplex PCR. The sample contains under 95,000 clones, 75% to 95% of which appear only once. The sample consisted of Tregs from blood, taken before the transplant. These receptors were collected from a human donor who received a combined kidney and bone marrow transplant.

The gene calls are TRBV5-1 and TRBJ2-3, with TRBD1 as a possible D gene (6 bases). With 0 bases removed from V and 0 bases from J, the gap between germline ends came to 11 bases. The CDR3 length is 16 residues. Germline CDR1 and CDR2: SGHRS and YFSETQ. CDR3 in DNA: TGCGCCAGCAGCTTGGGGGGGACAACCAGCACAGATACGCAGTATTTT. Translating it yields CASSLGGTTSTDTQYF.

The gene calls are TRBV7-3 and TRBJ2-5, with D unclear. The V end was cut by 5 bases, the J end by 2 bases, with 9 bases between. The CDR3 spans 13 residues. CDR1 and CDR2 from the germline V gene are SGHTA and FQGTGA. The CDR3 coding sequence is TGTGCCAGCAGCCTTAGCCCTCAAGAGACCCAGTACTTC. Protein product: CASSLSPQETQYF. Looking up the rest from reference TRBV7-3 and TRBJ2-5 gives the full variable domain: GAGVSQTPSNKVTEKGKYVELRCDPISGHTALYWYRQSLGQGPEFLIYFQGTGAADDSGLPNDRFFAVRPEGSVSTLKIQRTERGDSAVYLCASSLSPQETQYFGPGTRLLVL.